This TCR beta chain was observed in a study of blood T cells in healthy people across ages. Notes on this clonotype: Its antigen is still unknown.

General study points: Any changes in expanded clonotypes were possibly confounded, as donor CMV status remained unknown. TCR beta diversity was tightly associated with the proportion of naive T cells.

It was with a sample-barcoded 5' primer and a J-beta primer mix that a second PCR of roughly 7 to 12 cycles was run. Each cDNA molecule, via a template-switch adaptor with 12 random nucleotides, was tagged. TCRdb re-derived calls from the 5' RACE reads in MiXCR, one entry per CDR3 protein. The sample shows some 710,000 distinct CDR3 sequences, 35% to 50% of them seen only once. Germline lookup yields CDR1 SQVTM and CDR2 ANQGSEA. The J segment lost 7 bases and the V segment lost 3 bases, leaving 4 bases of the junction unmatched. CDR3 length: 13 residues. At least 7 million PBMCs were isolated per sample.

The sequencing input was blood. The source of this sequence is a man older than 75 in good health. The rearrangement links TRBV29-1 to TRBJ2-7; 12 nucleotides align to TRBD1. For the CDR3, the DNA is TGCAGCGTTGACGGGACAGGGGGCCGGGAGCAGTACTTC. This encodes CSVDGTGGREQYF.